Each of the 28 T cell receptor beta chains below was sequenced from the same sample in a study of blood T cell repertoires in COVID-19. Sequenced by immunoSEQ multiplex PCR; TCRdb stores in-frame clones only, minus some. The table shows about 250,000 clones, with over 80% occurring only once. The specimen sequenced was peripheral blood. These receptors were collected from a man aged 40-49 years with acute or convalescent COVID-19.

The rearrangement joins TRBV5-1 to TRBJ2-5; 10 nucleotides agree with TRBD2. Germline trimming cut 0 bases from V and 0 bases from J; bases unmatched to any gene: 5. From germline, CDR1 is SGHRS and CDR2 YFSETQ. The CDR3 runs 17 residues. The CDR3 region has the DNA TGCGCCAGCAGCTTGGCCCTTAGCGGGGGGTACCAAGAGACCCAGTACTTC. Translation gives CASSLALSGGYQETQYF. The whole variable domain, remainder taken from reference TRBV5-1 and TRBJ2-5, is KAGVTQTPRYLIKTRGQQVTLSCSPISGHRSVSWYQQTPGQGLQFLFEYFSETQRNKGNFPGRFSGRQFSNSRSEMNVSTLELGDSALYLCASSLALSGGYQETQYFGPGTRLLVL.

In this sample, this clone turned up once. V is TRBV5-4 and J is TRBJ1-1, with 7 bases that match TRBD1. The CDR3 consists of 16 residues. Germline CDR1 reads SGHNT; CDR2 reads YYREEE (reference sequence). J was trimmed by 1 base and V by 2 bases; bases with no gene match: 8. Here the CDR3 DNA reads TGTGCCAGCAGCTTCCCGGGGACAGCTGGGAACACTGAAGCTTTCTTT. It specifies CASSFPGTAGNTEAFF.

The V and J genes are TRBV2 and TRBJ2-3; 8 positions agree with TRBD2. V was clipped by 5 bases and J by 0 bases; unmatched bases: 10. Germline-derived CDR1 and CDR2 are SNHLY and FYNNEI. The CDR3 extends over 17 amino acids. The CDR3 sequence: CASSPKRLASSTDTQYF. CDR3 DNA sequence: TGTGCCAGCAGTCCCAAACGACTAGCGAGTAGCACAGATACGCAGTATTTT. Supplemented by reference TRBV2 and TRBJ2-3, the full variable domain reads EPEVTQTPSHQVTQMGQEVILRCVPISNHLYFYWYRQILGQKVEFLVSFYNNEISEKSEIFDDQFSVERPDGSNFTLKIRSTKLEDSAMYFCASSPKRLASSTDTQYFGPGTRLTVL.

The CDR3 sequence: CASSTRVAGEGGYTF. The DNA for the CDR3 is TGTGCCAGCAGCACCCGGGTGGCAGGGGAGGGTGGCTACACCTTC. The V call is TRBV7-2, the J call TRBJ1-2; a possible D gene is TRBD1 (6 bases). Germline V lookup: CDR1 SGHTA, CDR2 FQGNSA. The CDR3 length is 15 residues. Deletions cut 5 bases from V and 7 bases from J, with 20 bases between.

This chain joins TRBV6-1 and TRBJ1-6; weak D call: TRBD1 (6 bases). V lost 2 bases and J 10 bases, leaving 15 bases between the germline ends. This CDR3 region has 15 residues. Germline V gives CDR1 MNHNS, CDR2 SASEGT. The CDR3 reads CASSEFVQGQSPLHF. The DNA for the CDR3 is TGTGCCAGCAGTGAATTTGTGCAGGGACAATCACCCCTCCACTTT.

The rearrangement links TRBV28 to TRBJ1-6; D may be TRBD1 (5 bases). Trimming left V 5 bases short and J 1 base short, with 9 bases between. Per germline, CDR1 MDHEN and CDR2 SYDVKM. CDR3 length: 15 amino acids. CDR3 bases: TGTGCCAGCAGTCCCGGGGGTTCCTATAATTCACCCCTCCACTTT. Protein product: CASSPGGSYNSPLHF.

This clone was observed a handful of times. The chain joins TRBV4-1 to TRBJ1-1, with a possible D match to TRBD1 (5 bases). Trimming cost V 3 bases and J 0 bases, with 17 bases left between them. From germline, CDR1 is MGHRA and CDR2 YSYEKL. This CDR3 has 17 amino acids. CDR3 nucleotide sequence: TGCGCCAGCAGCCATACTGGTGTTCAGGGTTTGAACACTGAAGCTTTCTTT. Its protein is CASSHTGVQGLNTEAFF.

The chain recombines TRBV12-5 with TRBJ2-3; TRBD2 aligns across 8 bases. Trimming cost V 7 bases and J 2 bases; bases outside gene matches: 11. The CDR3 loop spans 16 amino acids. CDR1 LGHNT and CDR2 FRNRAP come from the germline V gene. The CDR3 sequence: CASAPGLAGITDTQYF. As DNA, the CDR3 is TGTGCTAGTGCCCCTGGATTAGCGGGGATCACAGATACGCAGTATTTT.

V is TRBV11-2 and J is TRBJ1-2, with D tentatively TRBD1 (5 bases). Germline V CDR1 and CDR2: SGHAT, FQNNGV. The germline V and J ends were trimmed by 1 base and 0 bases, with 6 bases remaining between them. The CDR3 sequence is 14 residues long. The DNA for the CDR3 is TGTGCCAGCAGCTTAGTGACAGCTAACTATGGCTACACCTTC. This sequence encodes CASSLVTANYGYTF.

The chain links TRBV27 to TRBJ1-6; D remains ambiguous. Germline assignment: CDR1 MNHEY and CDR2 SMNVEV (reference sequence). V was shortened by 5 bases and J by 6 bases, with 5 bases between the two germline ends. This CDR3 has 12 amino acids. Here the CDR3 reads CASSLINSPLHF. CDR3 sequence (DNA): TGTGCCAGCAGTCTTATTAATTCACCCCTCCACTTT.

The chain uses TRBV5-6 and TRBJ2-7; 8 bases agree with TRBD1. V trimming: 4 bases; J trimming: 3 bases; junction bases outside the gene matches: 9. The germline CDR1 and CDR2 sequences are SGHDT and YYEEEE. This CDR3 region has 15 residues. CDR3 amino acids: CASSQTAGGLYEQYF. The DNA for the CDR3 is TGTGCCAGCAGCCAAACGGCAGGGGGCCTCTACGAGCAGTACTTC.

Only one count was recorded for this clone. CDR3 region: CASRPGTGSTDTQYF. Written as DNA, the CDR3 is TGCGCCAGCAGGCCCGGGACAGGGTCCACAGATACGCAGTATTTT. The V call is TRBV5-1, the J call TRBJ2-3; 9 positions agree with TRBD1. CDR3 length: 15 amino acids. CDR1 is SGHRS, CDR2 YFSETQ, per germline. V lost 5 bases, J lost 2 bases, and 6 bases stayed unmatched.

J is TRBJ2-3 and V is TRBV3-1 (or the pseudogene TRBV3-2); the D gene is possibly TRBD2 (5 bases). The CDR3 has 16 residues. Trimming removed 2 bases at V and 4 bases at J, with 16 bases between. Germline V gene lookup returns CDR1 LGHDT and CDR2 YNNKEL (reference sequence). In DNA form, the CDR3 reads TGTGCCAGCAGCCAAAGGACGCCGGTGGAGGCAGATACGCAGTATTTT. It is translated as CASSQRTPVEADTQYF.

The V and J genes are TRBV7-9 and TRBJ2-1, with 7 bases that match TRBD2. Germline-derived CDR1 and CDR2 are SEHNR and FQNEAQ (reference sequence). CDR3 length equals 13 residues. J was trimmed by 9 bases and V by 7 bases; bases with no gene match: 9. The chain's CDR3 is CASNTGGVSEQFF. CDR3 DNA sequence: TGTGCCAGCAACACTGGGGGGGTCAGTGAGCAGTTCTTC.

This chain joins TRBV7-8 and TRBJ2-7, with D possibly TRBD1 on 6 matching bases. Germline V gene sequence: CDR1 SGHVS, CDR2 FQNEAQ. There are 13 residues in the CDR3. Trimming took off 2 bases at V and 5 bases at J, with 10 bases between the two ends. The CDR3 DNA sequence: TGTGCCAGCAGCTTAAACAGGGTCCACGAGCAGTACTTC. Protein sequence: CASSLNRVHEQYF.

The rearrangement uses TRBV7-3 and TRBJ2-3; 8 nucleotides match TRBD2. Trimming removed 5 bases from V and 0 bases from J; junction bases left unmatched: 4. The V gene's germline CDR1 is SGHTA and CDR2 FQGTGA. CDR3 length equals 15 residues. In nucleotides, the CDR3 is TGTGCCAGCAGCCCGGCTAGCGGGAGCACAGATACGCAGTATTTT. Its protein product is CASSPASGSTDTQYF.

The genes are TRBV15 and TRBJ1-5, with TRBD1 identical over 7 bases. The junction had 7 bases not matched to a gene; V was cut back by 5 bases and J by 3 bases. Germline V gene lookup returns CDR1 LNHNV and CDR2 YYDKDF (reference sequence). CDR3 length equals 15 residues. CDR3 bases: TGTGCCACCAGCCCCGGACAGGTCGTCAATCAGCCCCAGCATTTT. It codes for CATSPGQVVNQPQHF.

The V gene is TRBV5-8, the J gene TRBJ2-5; D may be TRBD1 (7 bases). Between the trimmed V and J ends, which lost 0 bases and 9 bases, there was a span of 15 bases. CDR1 and CDR2 (germline): SGHTS, YDEGEE. The CDR3 is 14 amino acids. The CDR3 DNA reads TGTGCCAGCAGCTTGGACCGGGGGCAGGGGGCCCAGTACTTC. This encodes CASSLDRGQGAQYF.

This clone was detected only a few times. The chain combines TRBV5-5 with TRBJ1-5; 7 positions match TRBD1. The CDR3 is made up of 15 amino acids. The germline CDR1 and CDR2 sequences are SGHKS and YYEKEE (reference sequence). V lost 4 bases, J lost 5 bases, and 9 bases stayed unmatched. CDR3 amino acids: CASSADRERDQPQHF. The CDR3 coding sequence is TGTGCCAGCAGCGCTGACAGGGAGAGAGATCAGCCCCAGCATTTT.

V usage is TRBV7-9 and J usage is TRBJ2-1; maybe TRBD1 (6 bases). This CDR3 contains 15 residues. The ends were cut back, 2 bases at V and 8 bases at J, with 16 bases in the middle. Germline V gives CDR1 SEHNR, CDR2 FQNEAQ (reference sequence). The CDR3 DNA reads TGTGCCAGCAGCTTACAGGGGTCCCCGACGGATGAGCAGTTCTTC. This sequence encodes CASSLQGSPTDEQFF.

V gene TRBV19 combines with J gene TRBJ2-2; TRBD1 might be the D (6 bases). The germline V and J ends were trimmed by 7 bases and 3 bases, with 18 bases remaining between them. This CDR3 region has 16 residues. Germline V gene data show CDR1 as LNHDA and CDR2 as SQIVND (reference sequence). The CDR3 region has the DNA TGTGCCAGTACTCAAGCAGGGGCGACGGACACCGGGGAGCTGTTTTTT. This sequence encodes CASTQAGATDTGELFF. Variable domain in full (rest from reference TRBV19 and TRBJ2-2): DGGITQSPKYLFRKEGQNVTLSCEQNLNHDAMYWYRQDPGQGLRLIYYSQIVNDFQKGDIAEGYSVSREKKESFPLTVTSAQKNPTAFYLCASTQAGATDTGELFFGEGSRLTVL.

The chain couples TRBV4-3 to TRBJ2-3; D perhaps matches TRBD2 (5 bases). V lost 3 bases to trimming and J lost 6 bases, with 19 bases between them. The CDR3 runs to 16 residues. CDR1 and CDR2 from the germline V gene are LGHNA and YSLEER. Here the CDR3 DNA reads TGCGCCAGCAGCCAGACCCGGCTCGGGGTGGGGGATACGCAGTATTTT. Translation: CASSQTRLGVGDTQYF.

This clone appeared a single time. The chain is built from TRBV6-5 and TRBJ1-5; maybe TRBD1 (6 bases). Between the trimmed V and J ends, which lost 7 bases and 5 bases, there was a span of 12 bases. Germline CDR1 MNHEY, CDR2 SVGAGI. The CDR3 totals 13 residues. CDR3 DNA: TGTGCCAGCACAGGGGCCCTGGATCAGCCCCAGCATTTT. The encoded protein is CASTGALDQPQHF.

The CDR3 here is CASSHLGSPDTQYF. CDR3 coding DNA: TGTGCCAGCAGCCACCTCGGGAGCCCAGATACGCAGTATTTT. This chain connects TRBV5-4 to TRBJ2-3; a possible D gene is TRBD2 (6 bases). The germline V and J ends were trimmed by 4 bases and 4 bases, with 13 bases remaining between them. CDR3 length: 14 residues. The germline V gene has CDR1 SGHNT and CDR2 YYREEE (reference sequence).

J is TRBJ2-7 and V is TRBV10-3, with D perhaps TRBD1 (5 bases). The CDR3 sequence is 13 residues long. Germline-derived CDR1 and CDR2 are ENHRY and SYGVKD. Trimming removed 6 bases at V and 3 bases at J, with 12 bases between. CDR3 protein: CAISHDSDYEQYF. In DNA, the CDR3 is TGTGCCATCAGCCACGACAGCGACTACGAGCAGTACTTC.

V usage is TRBV6-5 and J usage is TRBJ2-7; D ambiguous. The CDR3 is 14 amino acids. Germline CDR1 is MNHEY and CDR2 is SVGAGI. Trimming took off 0 bases at V and 4 bases at J, with 10 bases between the two ends. The CDR3 DNA follows: TGTGCCAGCAGTTACTCGTCCCGGAGTTACGAGCAGTACTTC. It specifies CASSYSSRSYEQYF.

As DNA, the CDR3 is TGTGCCAGCAGTTACTCATCCTTAACGGATGGCTACACCTTC. Protein: CASSYSSLTDGYTF. This rearrangement joins TRBV6-5 to TRBJ1-2; no clear D gene. The CDR3 runs to 14 residues. Germline lookup yields CDR1 MNHEY and CDR2 SVGAGI. Trimming stripped 0 bases from V and 6 bases from J, with 11 bases between.

This chain uses TRBV19 with TRBJ2-2, with 8 bases aligning to TRBD2. Trimming cost V 6 bases and J 3 bases; bases outside gene matches: 9. This CDR3 has 16 amino acids. Per germline, CDR1 LNHDA and CDR2 SQIVND (reference sequence). CDR3 nucleotide sequence: TGTGCCAGTAGCACTCGGTCGGGAGGGTACACCGGGGAGCTGTTTTTT. Its translation: CASSTRSGGYTGELFF.